Listed here are 25 T cell receptor beta chains from one sample, sequenced in a study of T cells and Merkel cell carcinoma outcomes. TCRdb keeps only in-frame clones here, not all; method: immunoSEQ multiplex PCR. The table lists thousands of clones, 85% to 95% of them singletons. Source material: tumor tissue from Merkel cell carcinoma. All receptors come from a human donor with Merkel cell carcinoma.

This sequence joins TRBV20-1 and TRBJ2-3; D uncertain. The CDR3 loop spans 11 amino acids. Deletions cut 3 bases from V and 4 bases from J, with 5 bases between. Germline-derived CDR1 and CDR2 are DFQATT and SNEGSKA (reference sequence). This CDR3 reads CSASRPDTQYF. The CDR3 coding sequence is TGCAGTGCTAGTCGCCCAGATACGCAGTATTTT.

This clone is a singleton in its sample. V gene TRBV27 combines with J gene TRBJ2-1; tentative D call: TRBD1 (6 bases). The CDR3 has 14 amino acids. The ends were cut back, 5 bases at V and 4 bases at J, with 12 bases in the middle. From germline, CDR1 is MNHEY and CDR2 SMNVEV (reference sequence). The CDR3 bases are TGTGCCAGCAGTCTAGGGGGAATATACAATGAGCAGTTCTTC. Translation gives CASSLGGIYNEQFF.

This clone was recorded a few times. The chain links TRBV6-5 to TRBJ2-5; perhaps TRBD1 as D (5 bases). Germline assignment: CDR1 MNHEY and CDR2 SVGAGI. This CDR3 is 14 amino acids long. With 6 bases removed from V and 2 bases from J, the gap between germline ends came to 13 bases. CDR3 residues: CASRLPGFQETQYF. The CDR3, as DNA: TGTGCCAGCAGGCTTCCAGGGTTTCAAGAGACCCAGTACTTC.

In regard to this clone: One end of the junction does not line up with germline, which may come from a read error. This chain joins TRBV2 and TRBJ2-1; 11 bases fit TRBD1. Germline V gene lookup returns CDR1 SNHLY and CDR2 FYNNEI. The CDR3 runs 14 residues. The CDR3 sequence is CASNPGQGDNEQFF. The CDR3 region has the DNA TGTGCCAGCAATCCGGGACAGGGGGACAATGAACAGTTCTTC.

This clone has a single count. J is TRBJ1-5 and V is TRBV19; D may be TRBD1 (5 bases). The CDR3 runs 17 residues. The germline gives CDR1 LNHDA, CDR2 SQIVND (reference sequence). The V end was cut by 7 bases, the J end by 1 base, with 20 bases between. CDR3 DNA: TGTGCCAGTAATCCGGGAGCCGGGACTCGGAGCAATCAGCCCCAGCATTTT. Translated, it gives CASNPGAGTRSNQPQHF.

The genes are TRBV5-1 and TRBJ2-3, with D hard to call. V was trimmed by 3 bases and J by 0 bases, leaving 14 bases between them. This CDR3 region has 16 residues. Germline lookup yields CDR1 SGHRS and CDR2 YFSETQ. The CDR3 bases are TGCGCCAGCAGCTCCCCCTTTGGCGGAAGCACAGATACGCAGTATTTT. Translated, it gives CASSSPFGGSTDTQYF. The whole variable domain, remainder taken from reference TRBV5-1 and TRBJ2-3, is KAGVTQTPRYLIKTRGQQVTLSCSPISGHRSVSWYQQTPGQGLQFLFEYFSETQRNKGNFPGRFSGRQFSNSRSEMNVSTLELGDSALYLCASSSPFGGSTDTQYFGPGTRLTVL.

The chain employs TRBV11-2 and TRBJ2-2; 9 bases are shared with TRBD1. The CDR3 runs to 15 residues. Per germline, CDR1 SGHAT and CDR2 FQNNGV. V was clipped by 5 bases and J by 6 bases; unmatched bases: 7. This chain's CDR3 is CASSAGTGYSGELFF. CDR3 DNA sequence: TGTGCCAGCAGCGCCGGGACAGGGTACTCCGGGGAGCTGTTTTTT.

V is TRBV28 and J is TRBJ1-2; D call uncertain. Germline lookup yields CDR1 MDHEN and CDR2 SYDVKM. The V and J ends lost 6 bases and 3 bases respectively, with 11 bases between them. This CDR3 region has 13 residues. CDR3 region: CASSPSTDYGYTF. CDR3 bases: TGTGCCAGCAGCCCGTCCACAGACTATGGCTACACCTTC.

The rearrangement links TRBV15 to TRBJ1-1; D is unclear. There are 15 residues in the CDR3. Deletions cut 3 bases from V and 1 base from J, with 12 bases between. Germline lookup yields CDR1 LNHNV and CDR2 YYDKDF (reference sequence). CDR3 nucleotide sequence: TGTGCCACCAGCAGTGCGCTGGACGGGAACACTGAAGCTTTCTTT. Amino acid sequence: CATSSALDGNTEAFF.

The rearrangement uses TRBV28 and TRBJ2-3, with D perhaps matching TRBD2 (5 bases). Trimming shortened V by 4 bases and J by 2 bases, and 16 bases separated the two germline ends. The CDR3 has 16 residues. Per the germline V gene, CDR1 is MDHEN and CDR2 is SYDVKM. The chain's CDR3 is CASSSHEGGPTDTQYF. The CDR3 nucleotides are TGTGCCAGCAGTTCCCATGAGGGCGGACCCACAGATACGCAGTATTTT.

The chain links TRBV7-6 to TRBJ2-2, with 8 nucleotides matching TRBD2. J was trimmed by 4 bases and V by 5 bases; bases with no gene match: 6. Germline values: CDR1 SGHVS, CDR2 FNYEAQ. This CDR3 is 15 amino acids long. CDR3 DNA: TGTGCCAGCAGCACGGGAGGGTGGCGCACCGGGGAGCTGTTTTTT. This codes for CASSTGGWRTGELFF.

The V call is TRBV10-1, the J call TRBJ2-1; D is perhaps TRBD1 or TRBD2 (5 bases each). Germline assignment: CDR1 WNHNN and CDR2 SYGVQD (reference sequence). The CDR3 extends over 14 amino acids. Trimming left V 4 bases short and J 0 bases short, with 7 bases between. CDR3: CASSGGTSYNEQFF. As DNA, the CDR3 is TGCGCCAGCAGTGGTGGGACCTCCTACAATGAGCAGTTCTTC.

The gene calls are TRBV5-1 and TRBJ2-5, with D perhaps TRBD1 or TRBD2 (5 bases each). V lost 0 bases, J lost 3 bases, and 9 bases lay in between. The germline gives CDR1 SGHRS, CDR2 YFSETQ. CDR3 length equals 14 residues. CDR3 DNA sequence: TGCGCCAGCAGCTTGGTTGGGGGTAAAGAGACCCAGTACTTC. Amino acids: CASSLVGGKETQYF.

This chain's CDR3 is CASRDLGQGGEQYF. The CDR3 region has the DNA TGTGCCAGTAGGGACCTCGGACAGGGTGGCGAGCAGTACTTC. The rearrangement links TRBV19 to TRBJ2-7; 8 nucleotides line up with TRBD1. Germline loops: CDR1 LNHDA, CDR2 SQIVND (reference sequence). The CDR3 is made up of 14 amino acids. With 6 bases clipped from V and 6 bases from J, the junction kept 10 bases outside the gene matches.

The chain employs TRBV15 and TRBJ1-1; D ambiguous. Trimming removed 0 bases at V and 6 bases at J, with 11 bases between. Germline V gene sequence: CDR1 LNHNV, CDR2 YYDKDF (reference sequence). The CDR3 loop spans 14 amino acids. The CDR3 is CATSRDYGVAEAFF. Here the CDR3 DNA reads TGTGCCACCAGCAGAGACTATGGAGTGGCTGAAGCTTTCTTT.

The chain is built from TRBV5-1 and TRBJ1-1; D not resolved. Germline V lookup: CDR1 SGHRS, CDR2 YFSETQ. This CDR3 is built from 14 residues. Trimming removed 1 base from V and 0 bases from J, with 7 bases in between. The DNA of the CDR3 is TGCGCCAGCAGCTTGCGACTCATGAACACTGAAGCTTTCTTT. It encodes CASSLRLMNTEAFF. The variable domain in full, with the rest retrieved from reference TRBV5-1 and TRBJ1-1, is KAGVTQTPRYLIKTRGQQVTLSCSPISGHRSVSWYQQTPGQGLQFLFEYFSETQRNKGNFPGRFSGRQFSNSRSEMNVSTLELGDSALYLCASSLRLMNTEAFFGQGTRLTVV.

Notes on this clone: This sample includes further DNA sequences coding for the same CDR3. The gene calls are TRBV11-2 and TRBJ2-7; D unclear. With 2 bases removed from V and 4 bases from J, the gap between germline ends came to 9 bases. CDR1 and CDR2 (germline): SGHAT, FQNNGV. The CDR3 is 13 residues long. The CDR3 region has the DNA TGTGCCAGCAGCTTAAGGAAGGGATACGAGCAGTACTTC. This encodes CASSLRKGYEQYF.

This chain joins TRBV19 and TRBJ2-7, with 13 bases fitting TRBD2. Germline trimming cut 5 bases from V and 7 bases from J; bases unmatched to any gene: 8. Germline CDR1 reads LNHDA; CDR2 reads SQIVND (reference sequence). CDR3 size: 15 residues. The chain's CDR3 is CASSSGLAGDGEQYF. For the CDR3, the DNA is TGTGCCAGTAGTTCAGGACTAGCGGGAGATGGGGAGCAGTACTTC.

The V and J genes are TRBV7-3 and TRBJ1-1; D call uncertain. The germline CDR1 and CDR2 sequences are SGHTA and FQGTGA. Trimming shortened V by 1 base and J by 2 bases, and 8 bases separated the two germline ends. There are 14 residues in the CDR3. This chain's CDR3 is CASSLKTHNTEAFF. DNA for the CDR3: TGTGCCAGCAGCTTAAAAACCCACAACACTGAAGCTTTCTTT.

This clone was observed once. The CDR3 sequence: CAWGVREQNQPQHF. DNA for the CDR3: TGTGCCTGGGGCGTTAGGGAGCAGAATCAGCCCCAGCATTTT. The V call is TRBV30, the J call TRBJ1-5, with D unclear. V dropped 5 bases and J dropped 4 bases, with 15 bases sitting between them. Looked up from germline, CDR1 is GTSNPN and CDR2 is SVGIG (reference sequence). There are 14 residues in the CDR3.

The chain joins TRBV11-2 to TRBJ1-2, with 7 bases lining up with TRBD1. The CDR3 has 16 amino acids. V shed 5 bases and J 0 bases; nucleotides not matched to a gene: 9. Per the germline V gene, CDR1 is SGHAT and CDR2 is FQNNGV. CDR3 DNA sequence: TGTGCCAGCAGCCCCCGGGACAGAGGATCTAACTATGGCTACACCTTC. Its translation is CASSPRDRGSNYGYTF.

This clone was seen only once. CDR3 bases: TGCGCCAGCAGTCCACAGGTCGCGGCAGGGACGCAGTATTTT. It translates to CASSPQVAAGTQYF. The V and J genes are TRBV4-1 and TRBJ2-3; D is perhaps TRBD1 (5 bases). V lost 6 bases and J 9 bases, leaving 19 bases between the germline ends. CDR1 MGHRA and CDR2 YSYEKL come from the germline V gene. CDR3 size: 14 residues.

V usage is TRBV18 and J usage is TRBJ2-1; D unclear. Trimming removed 5 bases from V and 8 bases from J, with 7 bases in between. CDR1 and CDR2 (germline): KGHSH, LQKENI. The CDR3 sequence is 11 residues long. DNA for the CDR3: TGTGCCAGCTCATCAGTGGATGAGCAGTTCTTC. Translation gives CASSSVDEQFF.

This clone was detected only a few times. This sequence joins TRBV6-5 and TRBJ2-3; the D gene is possibly TRBD1 (6 bases). The CDR3 is 13 amino acids. V gave up 3 bases and J gave up 9 bases, with 13 bases separating them. The germline gives CDR1 MNHEY, CDR2 SVGAGI. CDR3 DNA: TGTGCCAGCAGTTATGAGACAGGACGAACGCAGTATTTT. It translates to CASSYETGRTQYF.

This rearrangement joins TRBV19 to TRBJ2-1, with D perhaps matching TRBD2 (6 bases). CDR3 size: 12 residues. The germline CDR1 and CDR2 sequences are LNHDA and SQIVND (reference sequence). Trimming stripped 7 bases from V and 8 bases from J, with 12 bases between. The DNA for the CDR3 is TGTGCCAGTACCGGAGGGTTATATGAGCAGTTCTTC. Translation gives CASTGGLYEQFF. The full variable domain, with the rest looked up from reference TRBV19 and TRBJ2-1, is DGGITQSPKYLFRKEGQNVTLSCEQNLNHDAMYWYRQDPGQGLRLIYYSQIVNDFQKGDIAEGYSVSREKKESFPLTVTSAQKNPTAFYLCASTGGLYEQFFGPGTRLTVL.